One sample yielded the 27 T cell receptor beta chains listed below, sequenced in a study of shared clonotypes between healthy human individuals. The protocol was immunoSEQ multiplex PCR, while the TCRdb copy is restricted to in-frame clones and leaves out a portion. The sample lists 100,000 or so clones; about 70% were seen once. The specimen was memory CD8+ T cells sorted from blood. Subset defined: CD45RO+ cells pooled with CCR7-negative TemRA cells. These receptors were obtained from a woman in her thirties in good health.

This clone was seen only once. The V and J genes are TRBV11-2 and TRBJ2-7; D unresolved. V gave up 1 base and J gave up 5 bases, with 18 bases separating them. This CDR3 has 16 residues. Germline CDR1 reads SGHAT; CDR2 reads FQNNGV. The CDR3 loop reads CASSLAYMGTRNEQYF. The CDR3 bases are TGTGCCAGCAGCTTAGCCTATATGGGCACACGGAACGAGCAGTACTTC.

This clone was counted a single time. CDR3 DNA: TGTGCCAGCAGCGGCGGGACAGCAGATTCACCCCTCCACTTT. The encoded protein is CASSGGTADSPLHF. J is TRBJ1-6 and V is TRBV11-1, with TRBD1 matching over 7 bases. CDR1 is SGHAT, CDR2 FQDESV, per germline (reference sequence). V was clipped by 5 bases and J by 8 bases; unmatched bases: 6. This CDR3 has 14 amino acids.

This clone was counted ten times or more. The chain combines TRBV25-1 with TRBJ2-1; 8 bases fit TRBD2. V lost 4 bases, J lost 5 bases, and 13 bases stayed unmatched. The CDR3 extends over 17 amino acids. Germline CDR1 MGHDK, CDR2 SYGVNS. CDR3 sequence: CASSASGSGISHNEQFF. CDR3 nucleotide sequence: TGTGCCAGCAGTGCATCGGGTAGCGGGATTTCCCACAATGAGCAGTTCTTC.

The V gene is TRBV5-4, the J gene TRBJ1-2; 7 bases align to TRBD1. Germline V gene lookup returns CDR1 SGHNT and CDR2 YYREEE (reference sequence). V was pared by 4 bases and J by 4 bases, with 7 bases of the junction left unmatched. CDR3 size: 14 residues. DNA for the CDR3: TGTGCCAGCAGCCCGGGACAGTCTCTCTATGGCTACACCTTC. Translating it yields CASSPGQSLYGYTF.

V gene TRBV25-1 combines with J gene TRBJ2-3; TRBD2 matches 10 bases. CDR1 and CDR2 from the germline V gene are MGHDK and SYGVNS. V was pared by 6 bases and J by 5 bases, with 11 bases of the junction left unmatched. The CDR3 extends over 16 amino acids. CDR3 DNA sequence: TGTGCCAGCAGAGACCCCCTAGCGGGAGTGCTAGATACGCAGTATTTT. It specifies CASRDPLAGVLDTQYF.

This sequence joins TRBV7-2 and TRBJ1-2, with D hard to call. Germline CDR1 is SGHTA and CDR2 is FQGNSA. The CDR3 is 16 residues long. The V end lost 5 bases, the J end lost 2 bases, and 18 bases lay between the germline ends. The CDR3, as DNA: TGTGCCAGCAGCCGCCGAACCAAAGGGTCAAACTATGGCTACACCTTC. It codes for CASSRRTKGSNYGYTF.

This clone was seen many times. J is TRBJ2-7 and V is TRBV11-3, with TRBD2 matching over 7 bases. CDR1 and CDR2 (germline): SGHNT, YENEEA. V shed 3 bases, J shed 3 bases, and the junction held 5 bases outside the gene matches. The length of the CDR3 is 14 residues. CDR3 residues: CASSLGGEDYEQYF. The CDR3 DNA sequence: TGTGCCAGCAGCTTGGGAGGGGAGGACTACGAGCAGTACTTC.

This clone was seen a single time. The junction and the germline gene differ at one end; a read error may be behind it. The rearrangement links TRBV7-6 to TRBJ2-2, with TRBD1 as a possible D gene (5 bases). Per germline, CDR1 SGHVS and CDR2 FNYEAQ. This CDR3 has 15 residues. CDR3 amino acids: CASRLDSANTGELFF. As DNA, the CDR3 is TGTGCCAGCAGGTTAGACAGCGCGAACACCGGGGAGCTGTTTTTT. Based on the CDR3 plus reference TRBV7-6 and TRBJ2-2, the full variable domain is GAGVSQSPRYKVTKRGQDVALRCDPISGHVSLYWYRQALGQGPEFLTYFNYEAQQDKSGLPNDRFSAERPEGSISTLTIQRTEQRDSAMYRCASRLDSANTGELFFGEGSRLTVL.

This clone was found a few times. The rearrangement joins TRBV6-6 to TRBJ1-5; the D is unclear. The V end was cut by 2 bases, the J end by 9 bases, with 11 bases between. Germline-derived CDR1 and CDR2 are MNHNY and SVGAGI (reference sequence). This CDR3 is 13 amino acids long. Here the CDR3 DNA reads TGTGCCAGCAGTTACCTGGGTTTGGGGCCCCAGCATTTT. This translates into CASSYLGLGPQHF.

This sequence joins TRBV6-5 and TRBJ2-7; D call uncertain. The V and J ends lost 8 bases and 3 bases respectively, with 14 bases between them. CDR3 length equals 13 residues. Per the germline V gene, CDR1 is MNHEY and CDR2 is SVGAGI. CDR3 region: CASGVGPRYEQYF. CDR3 coding DNA: TGTGCCAGCGGTGTTGGACCTCGCTACGAGCAGTACTTC.

The chain couples TRBV7-8 to TRBJ2-5; 7 bases align to TRBD2. The last part of the DNA fits TRBJ2-7 better; the J call may be wrong. The CDR3 has 16 amino acids. Per germline, CDR1 SGHVS and CDR2 FQNEAQ. CDR3 in DNA: TGTGCCAGCAGCTTCCCTCAGCGGGACGCCACCTACGAGCAGTACTTC. Protein product: CASSFPQRDATYEQYF.

This clone was detected once. J is TRBJ1-2 and V is TRBV7-9; 10 bases are shared with TRBD1. The germline gives CDR1 SEHNR, CDR2 FQNEAQ (reference sequence). V shed 0 bases and J 7 bases; nucleotides not matched to a gene: 11. The CDR3 is made up of 17 amino acids. CDR3 sequence: CASSLALGDRGVIGYTF. CDR3 nucleotide sequence: TGTGCCAGCAGCTTAGCCTTAGGGGACAGGGGCGTTATTGGCTACACCTTC.

The chain combines TRBV6-5 with TRBJ2-3; TRBD2 might be the D (7 bases). Deletions cut 7 bases from V and 3 bases from J, with 17 bases between. The CDR3 has 15 residues. The germline gives CDR1 MNHEY, CDR2 SVGAGI. The DNA for the CDR3 is TGTGCCAGCAATGGGGGAGGGGGAGTTACAGATACGCAGTATTTT. It codes for CASNGGGGVTDTQYF.

This clone was observed many times. This chain uses TRBV6-5 with TRBJ2-1; the D gene is possibly TRBD2 (5 bases). CDR3 length equals 15 residues. CDR1 is MNHEY and CDR2 is SVGAGI in the germline V gene. Trimming stripped 4 bases from V and 9 bases from J, with 19 bases between. The CDR3 reads CASSSGGGSIGEQFF. The CDR3 nucleotides read TGTGCCAGCAGTTCCGGCGGCGGGTCGATCGGTGAGCAGTTCTTC.

V usage is TRBV9 and J usage is TRBJ1-1; tentatively, D is TRBD1 (5 bases). The CDR3 sequence is 14 residues long. V was pared by 0 bases and J by 11 bases, with 17 bases between. CDR1 SGDLS and CDR2 YYNGEE come from the germline V gene. CDR3 amino acids: CASSVAWGSAEAFF. Here the CDR3 DNA reads TGTGCCAGCAGCGTAGCCTGGGGGTCGGCGGAGGCTTTCTTT.

The rearrangement links TRBV28 to TRBJ2-2; 7 bases align to TRBD1. The V gene's germline CDR1 is MDHEN and CDR2 SYDVKM. The CDR3 sequence is 13 residues long. Unmatched junction bases numbered 4, after V lost 6 bases and J lost 6 bases. The CDR3 nucleotides are TGTGCCAGCAGGCCTGACAGGGCCGGGGAGCTGTTTTTT. Translating it yields CASRPDRAGELFF.

The chain has TRBV5-4 and TRBJ2-7, with D possibly TRBD2 on 5 matching bases. The germline V gene has CDR1 SGHNT and CDR2 YYREEE (reference sequence). There are 14 residues in the CDR3. The germline V and J ends were trimmed by 0 bases and 4 bases, with 11 bases remaining between them. CDR3 protein: CASSLERPPYEQYF. CDR3 nucleotide sequence: TGTGCCAGCAGCTTGGAGCGGCCCCCATACGAGCAGTACTTC.

The chain joins TRBV27 to TRBJ2-1; D may be TRBD1 (6 bases). Germline CDR1 reads MNHEY; CDR2 reads SMNVEV (reference sequence). The CDR3 spans 15 residues. The V gene lost 5 bases and the J gene lost 1 base, with 12 bases spanning the gap. The CDR3 DNA reads as TGTGCCAGCAGTCAGGGGTTAGGTTCCTACAATGAGCAGTTCTTC. Its protein is CASSQGLGSYNEQFF.

This chain links TRBV15 with TRBJ2-7; TRBD1 agrees at 10 bases. Unmatched junction bases numbered 7, after V lost 3 bases and J lost 2 bases. Germline V gene data show CDR1 as LNHNV and CDR2 as YYDKDF (reference sequence). CDR3 length: 16 residues. CDR3 in DNA: TGTGCCACCAGCAGGGGAGGGGACAGGGGAGCCTACGAGCAGTACTTC. This gives the protein CATSRGGDRGAYEQYF.

The table lists this clone with a count of one. This chain links TRBV6-1 with TRBJ1-5, with D maybe TRBD1 (6 bases). Germline lookup yields CDR1 MNHNS and CDR2 SASEGT. The length of the CDR3 is 20 residues. Trimming took 2 bases from V and 0 from J, leaving 23 bases between them. CDR3 protein: CASSEWGADSEGSSNQPQHF. The DNA for the CDR3 is TGTGCCAGCAGTGAATGGGGGGCGGATTCAGAGGGGTCTAGCAATCAGCCCCAGCATTTT.

This clone appeared a single time. V and J are TRBV11-2 and TRBJ2-1; D perhaps matches TRBD2 (5 bases). V lost 5 bases to trimming and J lost 0 bases, with 14 bases between them. Germline loops: CDR1 SGHAT, CDR2 FQNNGV. The CDR3 totals 16 residues. CDR3 in amino acids: CASSRSRVLSYNEQFF. CDR3 DNA sequence: TGTGCCAGCAGCCGTTCGAGGGTTCTCTCCTACAATGAGCAGTTCTTC. The full variable domain, with the rest looked up from reference TRBV11-2 and TRBJ2-1, is EAGVAQSPRYKIIEKRQSVAFWCNPISGHATLYWYQQILGQGPKLLIQFQNNGVVDDSQLPKDRFSAERLKGVDSTLKIQPAKLEDSAVYLCASSRSRVLSYNEQFFGPGTRLTVL.

The chain recombines TRBV29-1 with TRBJ1-2; D is possibly TRBD1 (5 bases). Trimming left V 5 bases short and J 8 bases short, with 21 bases between. This CDR3 is 14 amino acids long. CDR1 is SQVTM, CDR2 ANQGSEA, per germline. Here the CDR3 reads CSVSPSGTEIGYTF. For the CDR3, the DNA is TGCAGCGTTAGTCCAAGCGGGACTGAGATCGGCTACACCTTC.

This rearrangement joins TRBV7-9 to TRBJ1-4; D remains ambiguous. The CDR3 extends over 16 amino acids. Trimming removed 4 bases at V and 0 bases at J, with 12 bases between. Germline CDR1 and CDR2: SEHNR and FQNEAQ (reference sequence). CDR3 protein: CASSSPIGATNEKLFF. CDR3 in DNA: TGTGCCAGCAGCTCCCCCATCGGTGCAACTAATGAAAAACTGTTTTTT.

This clone was counted only a few times. The chain carries TRBV6-5 and TRBJ1-1; no firm D call. V was clipped by 5 bases and J by 1 base, with 8 bases between them. CDR1 is MNHEY, CDR2 SVGAGI, per germline. This CDR3 is built from 13 residues. The CDR3 DNA follows: TGTGCCAGCAGTCTATTCACGAACACTGAAGCTTTCTTT. It codes for CASSLFTNTEAFF.

The chain joins TRBV28 to TRBJ2-7, with D maybe TRBD2 (7 bases). The CDR3 covers 14 residues. Germline lookup yields CDR1 MDHEN and CDR2 SYDVKM. The V end was cut by 3 bases, the J end by 3 bases, with 12 bases between. In DNA, the CDR3 is TGTGCCAGCAGTTTGGGGGGGGCTTTCTACGAGCAGTACTTC. Translating it yields CASSLGGAFYEQYF.

This sequence joins TRBV7-2 and TRBJ2-7; TRBD1 agrees at 8 bases. After removal of 6 bases from V and 4 bases from J, the junction contained 8 bases not matched to a gene. This CDR3 contains 14 residues. CDR1 SGHTA and CDR2 FQGNSA come from the germline V gene. Here the CDR3 DNA reads TGTGCCAGCAGATTTGACAGGGGATCATACGAGCAGTACTTC. Amino acid sequence: CASRFDRGSYEQYF. Complete variable domain (other parts from reference TRBV7-2 and TRBJ2-7): GAGVSQSPSNKVTEKGKDVELRCDPISGHTALYWYRQSLGQGLEFLIYFQGNSAPDKSGLPSDRFSAERTGGSVSTLTIQRTQQEDSAVYLCASRFDRGSYEQYFGPGTRLTVT.

J is TRBJ2-5 and V is TRBV13; 8 positions match TRBD1. Germline CDR1 is PRHDT and CDR2 is FYEKMQ (reference sequence). The CDR3 is 14 residues long. The trim removed 0 bases at V and 5 bases at J, leaving 2 bases unmatched. CDR3 in DNA: TGTGCCAGCAGCTTAGGGCAGGGGGCTGAGACCCAGTACTTC. Its translation is CASSLGQGAETQYF.